A selection of T cell receptor beta chains follows, all from one sample in a study of Graves' ophthalmopathy and Graves' hyperthyroidism. TCRdb reprocessed the multiplex PCR reads via MiXCR and lists one record per CDR3 protein. The repertoire consists of just over 600,000 distinct CDR3 sequences, with around a fifth occurring once and the leading ten covering about 6.6%. Sequencing input: peripheral blood. The receptors were sampled from a woman under 30 with stable Graves' hyperthyroidism. Some clones in this sample may be carry-over from other donors' samples. Each CDR3 is given with its conserved first and last residue. A D gene is named only where the DNA matches it firmly. Clone size is shown for a subset of rows, as once, few, many or a class of expanded clone.

cdr3_aa cdr3_nt j_call d_call clone_size v_call
CATAVGDRNIQYF TGTGCCACCGCGGTTGGGGATAGAAACATTCAGTACTTC TRBJ2-4 - many TRBV19
CASSLQGIPNYGYTF TGTGCCAGCAGCTTACAGGGGATCCCTAACTATGGCTACACCTTC TRBJ1-2 TRBD1 many TRBV12-3/TRBV12-4
CASSVELTGELFF TGTGCCAGCAGTGTTGAGTTGACCGGGGAGCTGTTTTTT TRBJ2-2 - - TRBV6-1
CASNTHREAPNTEAFF TGTGCCAGCAATACACACAGGGAAGCACCGAACACTGAAGCTTTCTTT TRBJ1-1 - few TRBV6-5
CASSKPGQGYEQYF TGTGCCAGCAGCAAACCGGGACAGGGTTACGAGCAGTACTTC TRBJ2-7 TRBD1 few TRBV25-1
CASRVGSAGDGNTIYF TGTGCCAGCAGAGTAGGGTCCGCAGGGGACGGAAACACCATATATTTT TRBJ1-3 - - TRBV2
CASSWGTGIKNIQYF TGCGCCAGCAGCTGGGGGACAGGGATCAAAAACATTCAGTACTTC TRBJ2-4 TRBD1 few TRBV5-1
CSAPGADTGTEAFF TGCAGTGCTCCCGGGGCAGACACCGGCACTGAAGCTTTCTTT TRBJ1-1 - many TRBV20-1
CASSNLFRGRENSPLHF TGTGCCAGCAGTAACCTGTTTAGGGGCAGGGAGAATTCACCCCTCCACTTT TRBJ1-6 - many TRBV6-2/TRBV6-3
CASSLYGRRISGANVLTF TGTGCCAGCAGCTTATATGGTCGACGGATCTCTGGGGCCAACGTCCTGACTTTC TRBJ2-6 - many TRBV7-3
CAAGGGLEETQYF TGTGCCGCCGGCGGGGGACTAGAAGAGACCCAGTACTTC TRBJ2-5 TRBD2 - TRBV2
CASASLRVSYEQYF TGTGCCAGCGCTTCCCTCAGGGTGTCCTACGAGCAGTACTTC TRBJ2-7 - many TRBV2
CASSTAGTGHF TGTGCCAGCAGTACGGCCGGGACAGGGCACTTC TRBJ2-5 TRBD1 few TRBV6-1
CASRPGQHQETQYF TGTGCCAGCAGACCCGGACAGCACCAAGAGACCCAGTACTTC TRBJ2-5 - many TRBV6-2/TRBV6-3
CASSHLSVQYF TGTGCCAGCAGCCATTTGTCCGTTCAGTACTTC TRBJ2-4 - - TRBV3-1
CASSLGGWADRSEAFF TGTGCCAGCAGCTTAGGTGGGTGGGCAGATCGGTCCGAAGCTTTCTTT TRBJ1-1 - many TRBV11-1
CASSTSGAVEAFF TGTGCCAGCAGTACTTCAGGGGCGGTTGAAGCTTTCTTT TRBJ1-1 - many TRBV12-3/TRBV12-4
CASNPPGAYTEAFF TGTGCCAGCAACCCTCCGGGGGCTTACACTGAAGCTTTCTTT TRBJ1-1 - many TRBV6-1
CASAYILAGGPEETQYF TGTGCTAGTGCCTATATTCTAGCGGGGGGGCCCGAAGAGACCCAGTACTTC TRBJ2-5 TRBD2 few TRBV12-5
CSARRGGPTAFF TGCAGTGCTAGAAGGGGGGGGCCCACGGCTTTCTTT TRBJ1-1 - - TRBV20-1
CASNFGRGTDTQYF TGTGCCAGCAATTTCGGCAGGGGAACAGATACGCAGTATTTT TRBJ2-3 - - TRBV27
CSARASTDSNQPQHF TGCAGTGCTAGGGCATCGACAGATAGCAATCAGCCCCAGCATTTT TRBJ1-5 - few TRBV20-1
CSAPTDRGYEQYF TGCAGTGCTCCCACCGACAGGGGCTACGAGCAGTACTTC TRBJ2-7 TRBD1 many TRBV20-1
CASTPQGQNRYEQYF TGTGCCAGCACTCCCCAAGGACAGAACCGGTACGAGCAGTACTTC TRBJ2-7 - many TRBV28
CASSPGVVAEAFF TGTGCCAGCAGCCCAGGGGTAGTCGCTGAAGCTTTCTTT TRBJ1-1 - - TRBV12-3/TRBV12-4
CASKTGGNQPQHF TGTGCCAGCAAAACAGGGGGCAATCAGCCCCAGCATTTT TRBJ1-5 TRBD1 many TRBV6-1
CSVQRGGQNTEAFF TGCAGCGTTCAAAGAGGGGGACAGAACACTGAAGCTTTCTTT TRBJ1-1 - many TRBV29-1
CSATISDRAETQYF TGCAGTGCTACCATCTCGGACAGGGCCGAGACCCAGTACTTC TRBJ2-5 TRBD1 few TRBV20-1
CASSFGGGRIEAFF TGTGCCAGCAGTTTTGGAGGGGGGCGAATTGAAGCTTTCTTT TRBJ1-1 - many TRBV27
CATGRISYEQYF TGTGCCACAGGACGGATCTCCTACGAGCAGTACTTC TRBJ2-7 - - TRBV27
CASSANRVNYGYTF TGTGCCAGCAGTGCGAACAGGGTAAACTATGGCTACACCTTC TRBJ1-2 - many TRBV25-1
CASTTWGYGYTF TGTGCCAGCACCACTTGGGGGTATGGCTACACCTTC TRBJ1-2 - many TRBV12-3/TRBV12-4
CSVGTGAYNSPLHF TGCAGCGTCGGGACAGGGGCGTATAATTCACCCCTCCACTTT TRBJ1-6 TRBD1 once TRBV29-1
CASLVGSSGNTIYF TGTGCCAGCTTAGTCGGGAGCTCTGGAAACACCATATATTTT TRBJ1-3 - few TRBV18
CASSFHGLETQYF TGTGCCAGCAGCTTTCACGGTTTGGAGACCCAGTACTTC TRBJ2-5 - many TRBV11-1
CASSPLLRPPFVAFF TGTGCCAGCAGCCCCCTACTACGGCCCCCGTTTGTAGCTTTCTTT TRBJ1-1 - many TRBV13
CASGLVLTGRAETQYF TGTGCTAGTGGTTTGGTACTGACAGGGAGGGCAGAGACCCAGTACTTC TRBJ2-5 - many TRBV12-5
CASIRDLGANVLTF TGTGCCAGCATCAGGGATCTTGGGGCCAACGTCCTGACTTTC TRBJ2-6 - - TRBV18
CASSFWWAKNIQYF TGTGCCAGCAGCTTTTGGTGGGCCAAAAACATTCAGTACTTC TRBJ2-4 - - TRBV7-8
CASQGSSGDADTQYF TGTGCCAGCCAGGGGTCTAGCGGGGACGCAGATACGCAGTATTTT TRBJ2-3 TRBD2 few TRBV2
CASSLGPRDSEAFF TGTGCCAGCAGCTTAGGGCCCCGAGACAGTGAAGCTTTCTTT TRBJ1-1 - many TRBV12-3/TRBV12-4
CAWSVGQWELETQYF TGTGCCTGGAGTGTGGGCCAGTGGGAGTTGGAGACCCAGTACTTC TRBJ2-5 - many TRBV30
CASSSPGGANEAFF TGTGCCAGCAGTTCCCCAGGGGGCGCCAATGAAGCTTTCTTT TRBJ1-1 TRBD1 many TRBV6-5
CASSEAGLRSHQPQHF TGTGCCAGCAGTGAAGCCGGACTGCGTAGCCATCAGCCCCAGCATTTT TRBJ1-5 - - TRBV2
CASSEEGQGPYEQYF TGTGCCAGCAGTGAAGAGGGACAGGGGCCCTACGAGCAGTACTTC TRBJ2-7 TRBD1 many TRBV2
CSARGLAGGSRAYEQYF TGCAGTGCTAGGGGGCTAGCTGGAGGGTCGAGGGCTTACGAGCAGTACTTC TRBJ2-7 - - TRBV20-1
CAIRPRGQGMNTEAFF TGTGCCATCAGACCCAGAGGACAGGGAATGAACACTGAAGCTTTCTTT TRBJ1-1 TRBD1 - TRBV10-3
CASSPGSAYTEAFF TGTGCCAGCAGCCCGGGGTCGGCGTACACTGAAGCTTTCTTT TRBJ1-1 - many TRBV7-6